The 16 T cell receptor beta chains given below trace back to one sample, sequenced in a study of TIL therapy for anti-PD-1-resistant metastatic lung cancer. Time point described: pre-treatment sample, taken before nivolumab and TIL therapy. Sequencing used immunoSEQ v3. The protocol was immunoSEQ multiplex PCR, while the TCRdb copy is restricted to in-frame clones and leaves out a portion. The data show approximately 40,000 clones, with 70% to 75% seen just once and 4.5% to 7% held by the top ten. This material consisted of blood, taken at baseline. These receptors originate from a person between 30 and 80 years old with non-small cell lung cancer.

The chain links TRBV25-1 to TRBJ2-2; either TRBD1 or TRBD2 may fit D (6 bases each). V was trimmed by 6 bases and J by 4 bases, leaving 15 bases between them. Germline loops: CDR1 MGHDK, CDR2 SYGVNS. The CDR3 runs 15 residues. CDR3 sequence: CASSAWGARTGELFF. The CDR3 bases are TGTGCCAGCAGCGCCTGGGGGGCGCGCACCGGGGAGCTGTTTTTT.

The V and J genes are TRBV19 and TRBJ1-5, with a tentative D call TRBD1 (6 bases). Trimming cost V 5 bases and J 8 bases, with 19 bases left between them. CDR3 length: 15 residues. Germline V gene data show CDR1 as LNHDA and CDR2 as SQIVND (reference sequence). CDR3 nucleotide sequence: TGTGCCAGTAGTGTCCCACAGGGCCGGTGGGAGCCCCAGCATTTT. Amino acid sequence: CASSVPQGRWEPQHF.

The chain joins TRBV27 to TRBJ1-4; D perhaps matches TRBD1 (6 bases). Germline V gives CDR1 MNHEY, CDR2 SMNVEV (reference sequence). The CDR3 contains 13 residues. The V gene lost 5 bases and the J gene lost 11 bases, with 15 bases spanning the gap. CDR3 sequence (DNA): TGTGCCAGCAGTGCAGTACAGGGTGCGAAACTGTTTTTT. Translation gives CASSAVQGAKLFF.

The CDR3 sequence is CASSQDQQWWTSGGIITDTQYF. Here the CDR3 DNA reads TGTGCCAGCAGCCAAGATCAGCAGTGGTGGACTAGCGGGGGGATAATCACAGATACGCAGTATTTT. The rearrangement joins TRBV4-2 to TRBJ2-3, with 14 bases that match TRBD2. J was trimmed by 2 bases and V by 0 bases; bases with no gene match: 16. In germline, CDR1 is LGHNA, CDR2 YNFKEQ. There are 22 residues in the CDR3.

The rearrangement links TRBV7-2 to TRBJ2-2, with D possibly matching TRBD2 (5 bases). This CDR3 is built from 15 residues. Per the germline V gene, CDR1 is SGHTA and CDR2 is FQGNSA. V lost 0 bases and J lost 5, with 10 bases in between. CDR3 nucleotide sequence: TGTGCCAGCAGCTTAGCGCTTTCGGGAACCGGGGAGCTGTTTTTT. Residues: CASSLALSGTGELFF.

The CDR3 DNA reads as TGTGCCAGCAGCCAAGGAGAACGCTGGGAGACCCAGTACTTC. Its translation is CASSQGERWETQYF. The rearrangement uses TRBV4-2 and TRBJ2-5; unclear D gene. CDR1 and CDR2 from the germline V gene are LGHNA and YNFKEQ. The CDR3 spans 14 residues. V dropped 1 base and J dropped 5 bases, with 11 bases sitting between them.

This clone has a handful of counts. The chain employs TRBV11-2 and TRBJ1-5, with D possibly TRBD1 on 6 matching bases. Germline V gives CDR1 SGHAT, CDR2 FQNNGV. This CDR3 has 15 residues. Trimming removed 1 base at V and 5 bases at J, with 12 bases between. CDR3 region: CASSLGTGSHQPQHF. CDR3 coding DNA: TGTGCCAGCAGCTTAGGAACAGGGTCCCATCAGCCCCAGCATTTT.

V and J are TRBV28 and TRBJ2-2, with 11 bases lining up with TRBD2. V trimming: 4 bases; J trimming: 7 bases; junction bases outside the gene matches: 5. CDR3 size: 15 residues. From germline, CDR1 is MDHEN and CDR2 SYDVKM. The CDR3: CASSSTTSGDGELFF. DNA for the CDR3: TGTGCCAGCAGTTCCACGACTAGCGGGGACGGGGAGCTGTTTTTT.

J is TRBJ2-3 and V is TRBV6-6; perhaps TRBD1 as D (6 bases). Germline values: CDR1 MNHNY, CDR2 SVGAGI (reference sequence). Trimming shortened V by 5 bases and J by 0 bases, and 15 bases separated the two germline ends. This CDR3 contains 16 residues. CDR3 in DNA: TGTGCCAGCAGTAAACTACAGGGAGCTAGCACAGATACGCAGTATTTT. Translating gives CASSKLQGASTDTQYF.

J is TRBJ2-7 and V is TRBV6-1; D is undetermined. The CDR3 loop spans 17 amino acids. Looked up from germline, CDR1 is MNHNS and CDR2 is SASEGT. Trimming pared 2 bases from V and 2 bases from J, leaving 19 bases between. The CDR3 DNA is TGTGCCAGCAGTGAATCTCCCTTTGTCTCCAGTCCCTACGAGCAGTACTTC. The encoded protein is CASSESPFVSSPYEQYF.

The table lists this clone with a few counts. V and J are TRBV2 and TRBJ1-6, with TRBD1 as a possible D gene (5 bases). From germline, CDR1 is SNHLY and CDR2 FYNNEI. There are 16 residues in the CDR3. Deletions cut 2 bases from V and 9 bases from J, with 17 bases between. CDR3 in amino acids: CASSERVGQGSSPLHF. For the CDR3, the DNA is TGTGCCAGCAGTGAACGGGTGGGGCAGGGTTCTTCACCCCTCCACTTT.

This chain uses TRBV19 with TRBJ1-1; 9 bases are a match to TRBD1. Germline values: CDR1 LNHDA, CDR2 SQIVND (reference sequence). The length of the CDR3 is 14 residues. With V trimmed by 3 bases and J by 3 bases, 2 bases remained unmatched. CDR3 in amino acids: CASSIRTGDTEAFF. CDR3 sequence (DNA): TGTGCCAGTAGTATCCGGACAGGGGACACTGAAGCTTTCTTT.

The chain recombines TRBV18 with TRBJ2-3; D ambiguous. There are 15 residues in the CDR3. CDR1 is KGHSH, CDR2 LQKENI, per germline. V was cut by 1 base and J by 0 bases, with 8 bases left in between. CDR3 DNA sequence: TGTGCCAGCTCACCACGCAAGGACAGCACAGATACGCAGTATTTT. This sequence encodes CASSPRKDSTDTQYF.

As DNA, the CDR3 is TGTGCCAGCAGCTTAGCCCCGGTAGCGGGGGGACCCTACGAGCAGTACTTC. It is translated as CASSLAPVAGGPYEQYF. The chain joins TRBV7-2 to TRBJ2-7, with 10 bases matching TRBD2. Germline V gene lookup returns CDR1 SGHTA and CDR2 FQGNSA. V gave up 0 bases and J gave up 2 bases; unmatched junction bases: 7. The CDR3 extends over 17 amino acids.

V usage is TRBV9 and J usage is TRBJ2-3; TRBD2 agrees at 8 bases. CDR1 is SGDLS and CDR2 is YYNGEE in the germline V gene. V trimming: 4 bases; J trimming: 0 bases; junction bases outside the gene matches: 10. The CDR3 runs to 17 residues. The CDR3 spells CASSLRDVAGSTDTQYF. CDR3 DNA sequence: TGTGCCAGCAGCCTAAGGGACGTAGCGGGGAGCACAGATACGCAGTATTTT.

The CDR3 DNA reads TGTGCCAGCAGCTTAGGAGGGGGGGCGGACATTCAGTACTTC. Encoded protein: CASSLGGGADIQYF. The gene calls are TRBV11-2 and TRBJ2-4; weak D call: TRBD2 (7 bases). Per the germline V gene, CDR1 is SGHAT and CDR2 is FQNNGV. V shed 1 base and J shed 8 bases, with 12 bases lying between them. The CDR3 length is 14 residues.